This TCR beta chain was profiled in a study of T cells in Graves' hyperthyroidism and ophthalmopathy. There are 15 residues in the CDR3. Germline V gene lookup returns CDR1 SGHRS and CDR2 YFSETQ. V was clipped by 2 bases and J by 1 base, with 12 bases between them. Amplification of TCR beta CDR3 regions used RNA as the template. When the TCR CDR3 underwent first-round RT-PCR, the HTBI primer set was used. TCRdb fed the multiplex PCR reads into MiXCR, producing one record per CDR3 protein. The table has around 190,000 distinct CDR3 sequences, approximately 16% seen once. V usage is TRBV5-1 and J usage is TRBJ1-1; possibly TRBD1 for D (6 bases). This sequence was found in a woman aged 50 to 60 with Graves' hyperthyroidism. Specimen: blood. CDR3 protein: CASSFSRGGNTEAFF. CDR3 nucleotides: TGCGCCAGCAGCTTTAGCAGGGGCGGGAACACTGAAGCTTTCTTT.